These 23 T cell receptor beta chains share one sample of origin, sequenced in a study of beta chain features in type 1 diabetes. General study results and limits: TCRB CDR3s from Type 1 diabetes patients were moderately but significantly shorter in all four CD4+ subsets.

Their antigen targets remain unknown. Sequenced material consisted of expressed TCRB transcripts (all of the isolated RNA was reverse transcribed). Assay: immunoSEQ multiplex PCR; the TCRdb copy retains only in-frame clones and omits some. Here the sample spans about 740,000 clones, roughly an eighth being singletons. The source material was naive CD4+ T cells from blood. These receptors originate from a man between 18 and 35 years old with type 1 diabetes.

The chain joins TRBV7-9 to TRBJ2-5; D unclear. CDR3 length: 13 amino acids. Germline V CDR1 and CDR2: SEHNR, FQNEAQ (reference sequence). V lost 5 bases and J lost 2, with 9 bases in between. The CDR3 is CASSKVWQETQYF. CDR3 sequence (DNA): TGTGCCAGCAGCAAAGTTTGGCAAGAGACCCAGTACTTC.

This clone was observed a handful of times. The chain links TRBV2 to TRBJ2-4, with TRBD1 identical over 7 bases. Germline CDR1 SNHLY, CDR2 FYNNEI. The CDR3 has 13 amino acids. V shed 5 bases and J 9 bases; nucleotides not matched to a gene: 7. CDR3: CASSLDRVGIQYF. The CDR3 DNA is TGTGCCAGCAGTTTAGACAGGGTCGGCATTCAGTACTTC.

The chain uses TRBV19 and TRBJ2-7; TRBD1 is a possible D gene (6 bases). V lost 6 bases to trimming and J lost 3 bases, with 12 bases between them. CDR1 is LNHDA and CDR2 is SQIVND in the germline V gene (reference sequence). This CDR3 region has 13 residues. CDR3 protein: CASSEQGVYEQYF. In DNA form, the CDR3 reads TGTGCCAGTAGCGAACAGGGTGTCTACGAGCAGTACTTC. The entire variable domain, with the rest obtained from reference TRBV19 and TRBJ2-7, is as follows: DGGITQSPKYLFRKEGQNVTLSCEQNLNHDAMYWYRQDPGQGLRLIYYSQIVNDFQKGDIAEGYSVSREKKESFPLTVTSAQKNPTAFYLCASSEQGVYEQYFGPGTRLTVT.

V gene TRBV18 combines with J gene TRBJ1-1, with D maybe TRBD1 (6 bases). The CDR3 has 17 residues. Trimming cost V 1 base and J 0 bases, with 15 bases left between them. Germline V gene data show CDR1 as KGHSH and CDR2 as LQKENI. For the CDR3, the DNA is TGTGCCAGCTCACCACGTCCGGCAGGGGATATGAACACTGAAGCTTTCTTT. Translation: CASSPRPAGDMNTEAFF.

This clone has more than one count but fewer than ten. The chain uses TRBV29-1 and TRBJ2-7, with TRBD1 as a possible D gene (6 bases). The germline CDR1 and CDR2 sequences are SQVTM and ANQGSEA. Trimming shortened V by 4 bases and J by 2 bases, and 12 bases separated the two germline ends. The CDR3 runs 13 residues. The CDR3 nucleotides read TGCAGCGTTGCCCGGGACAAACCCTACGAGCAGTACTTC. It codes for CSVARDKPYEQYF.

The sample holds a few counts of this clone. The genes are TRBV30 and TRBJ1-3; D uncertain. Germline values: CDR1 GTSNPN, CDR2 SVGIG (reference sequence). Trimming removed 5 bases from V and 2 bases from J, with 13 bases in between. The CDR3 consists of 14 residues. The DNA of the CDR3 is TGTGCCTGGGGGGTAATGGCCCCTGGAAACACCATATATTTT. Its translation: CAWGVMAPGNTIYF.

The chain combines TRBV28 with TRBJ2-1; D is ambiguous. Germline lookup yields CDR1 MDHEN and CDR2 SYDVKM. V lost 11 bases and J 6 bases, leaving 14 bases between the germline ends. CDR3 size: 12 residues. Here the CDR3 DNA reads TGTGCCCTTATGGGAAGGTTCAATGAGCAGTTCTTC. This sequence encodes CALMGRFNEQFF. Looking up the rest from reference TRBV28 and TRBJ2-1 gives the full variable domain: DVKVTQSSRYLVKRTGEKVFLECVQDMDHENMFWYRQDPGLGLRLIYFSYDVKMKEKGDIPEGYSVSREKKERFSLILESASTNQTSMYLCALMGRFNEQFFGPGTRLTVL.

In DNA, the CDR3 is TGTGCCAGCAGCGCCGGGGAGGGGGCTTTTCCCACTGAAGCTTTCTTT. The encoded protein is CASSAGEGAFPTEAFF. The V gene is TRBV7-2, the J gene TRBJ1-1; 7 nucleotides line up with TRBD1. Germline values: CDR1 SGHTA, CDR2 FQGNSA. The CDR3 consists of 16 residues. The V and J ends lost 5 bases and 4 bases, in that order; junction bases with no gene match: 13.

This clone came up a few times. The chain carries TRBV30 and TRBJ2-3; either TRBD1 or TRBD2 may supply D (5 bases each). This CDR3 spans 11 amino acids. V lost 3 bases to trimming and J lost 9 bases, with 10 bases between them. CDR1 and CDR2 from the germline V gene are GTSNPN and SVGIG (reference sequence). The CDR3 region has the DNA TGTGCCTGGAGCTTTGAGGGGACGCAGTATTTT. It translates to CAWSFEGTQYF.

This sequence joins TRBV6-6 and TRBJ1-6, with D unclear. Between the trimmed V and J ends, which lost 2 bases and 10 bases, there was a span of 12 bases. The germline V gene has CDR1 MNHNY and CDR2 SVGAGI (reference sequence). The CDR3 has 14 residues. The CDR3 protein is CASSYDRLGSPLHF. The CDR3 nucleotides read TGTGCCAGCAGTTACGACCGGCTAGGATCACCCCTCCACTTT.

This clone has more than one count but fewer than ten. J is TRBJ2-5 and V is TRBV25-1; TRBD2 agrees at 7 bases. V was clipped by 1 base and J by 2 bases; unmatched bases: 4. There are 15 residues in the CDR3. Germline CDR1 reads MGHDK; CDR2 reads SYGVNS. CDR3 in DNA: TGTGCCAGCAGTGAATTGGGGGGGTCGCAAGAGACCCAGTACTTC. As protein: CASSELGGSQETQYF.

The V and J genes are TRBV29-1 and TRBJ1-2, with D maybe TRBD1 (6 bases). The V end was cut by 6 bases, the J end by 8 bases, with 22 bases between. The CDR3 is 14 amino acids. CDR1 SQVTM and CDR2 ANQGSEA come from the germline V gene. CDR3 nucleotides: TGCAGCGTCCCCTTAATGGGACACCAACCAGGCTACACCTTC. As protein: CSVPLMGHQPGYTF.

This clone was seen only a few times. The J gene is TRBJ2-7, the V gene TRBV7-6, with 7 bases that match TRBD2. This CDR3 contains 14 residues. The V gene end was trimmed by 5 bases and the J gene end by 6 bases; junction bases not matched to a gene: 10. Germline V gene lookup returns CDR1 SGHVS and CDR2 FNYEAQ. The chain's CDR3 is CASSGEGAGGEQYF. The DNA for the CDR3 is TGTGCCAGCAGCGGGGAGGGAGCCGGGGGCGAGCAGTACTTC.

In its sample, this clone was seen a few times. The V call is TRBV15, the J call TRBJ2-2; D gene unclear. Germline V lookup: CDR1 LNHNV, CDR2 YYDKDF (reference sequence). Trimming took off 2 bases at V and 6 bases at J, with 10 bases between the two ends. The CDR3 spans 14 residues. Here the CDR3 reads CATSRPTKAGELFF. The CDR3, as DNA: TGTGCCACCAGCAGACCTACCAAAGCCGGGGAGCTGTTTTTT.

This clone was observed a few times. The chain employs TRBV5-1 and TRBJ2-7, with a tentative D call TRBD2 (6 bases). V was trimmed by 4 bases and J by 2 bases, leaving 13 bases between them. The CDR3 covers 14 residues. The germline CDR1 and CDR2 sequences are SGHRS and YFSETQ. The CDR3 loop reads CASSQEGSPYEQYF. The CDR3 DNA is TGCGCCAGCAGCCAGGAGGGCAGTCCCTACGAGCAGTACTTC.

This clone has only a few counts. The chain joins TRBV5-1 to TRBJ1-1; D may be TRBD1 (6 bases). Trimming left V 3 bases short and J 0 bases short, with 15 bases between. The CDR3 sequence is 16 residues long. Germline V CDR1 and CDR2: SGHRS, YFSETQ. The CDR3 nucleotides are TGCGCCAGCAGCTACCGGACAGCATCAATGAACACTGAAGCTTTCTTT. The encoded protein is CASSYRTASMNTEAFF.

This rearrangement joins TRBV7-8 to TRBJ2-5, with D possibly matching TRBD2 (6 bases). Germline lookup yields CDR1 SGHVS and CDR2 FQNEAQ. With 1 base removed from V and 0 bases from J, the gap between germline ends came to 18 bases. This CDR3 is 18 amino acids long. For the CDR3, the DNA is TGTGCCAGCAGCTTAGGGCGGGGTCCGAAGGGCTACCAAGAGACCCAGTACTTC. The encoded protein is CASSLGRGPKGYQETQYF. Looking up the rest from reference TRBV7-8 and TRBJ2-5 gives the full variable domain: GAGVSQSPRYKVAKRGQDVALRCDPISGHVSLFWYQQALGQGPEFLTYFQNEAQLDKSGLPSDRFFAERPEGSVSTLKIQRTQQEDSAVYLCASSLGRGPKGYQETQYFGPGTRLLVL.

Only a few counts were recorded for this clone. The V call is TRBV28, the J call TRBJ2-1, with D possibly called TRBD1 or TRBD2 (5 bases each). This CDR3 spans 15 amino acids. The germline V gene encodes CDR1 MDHEN and CDR2 SYDVKM. V was trimmed by 8 bases and J by 0 bases, leaving 14 bases between them. CDR3 sequence reads: CASGDVQSSYNEQFF. CDR3 nucleotides: TGTGCCAGCGGGGACGTACAGAGCTCCTACAATGAGCAGTTCTTC.

This clone appeared a few times. The rearrangement joins TRBV5-4 to TRBJ2-7, with a tentative D call TRBD1 (6 bases). Trimming pared 1 base from V and 6 bases from J, leaving 14 bases between. Germline values: CDR1 SGHNT, CDR2 YYREEE (reference sequence). The CDR3 spans 14 residues. The CDR3 here is CASSLPQGGGEQYF. The CDR3 DNA reads as TGTGCCAGCAGCTTGCCACAGGGCGGAGGCGAGCAGTACTTC.

This rearrangement joins TRBV6-1 to TRBJ1-4; D might be TRBD1 (5 bases). V was trimmed by 6 bases and J by 8 bases, leaving 16 bases between them. Germline lookup yields CDR1 MNHNS and CDR2 SASEGT. This CDR3 region has 14 residues. DNA for the CDR3: TGTGCCAGCAGGTCGACCGGGACTCTCGAAAAACTGTTTTTT. Its protein product is CASRSTGTLEKLFF.

The V gene is TRBV19, the J gene TRBJ2-4, with D hard to call. Germline lookup yields CDR1 LNHDA and CDR2 SQIVND (reference sequence). This CDR3 is 16 amino acids long. V was trimmed by 5 bases and J by 3 bases, leaving 17 bases between them. The CDR3 protein is CASSSLGTADKNIQYF. The CDR3 coding sequence is TGTGCCAGTAGTTCCTTGGGCACGGCGGACAAAAACATTCAGTACTTC.

This clone was seen a handful of times. The same CDR3 also results from other DNA sequences found in this sample. This chain connects TRBV30 to TRBJ1-2; D remains ambiguous. Germline CDR1 is GTSNPN and CDR2 is SVGIG (reference sequence). V shed 1 base and J shed 8 bases, with 8 bases lying between them. CDR3 length equals 11 residues. DNA for the CDR3: TGTGCCTGGAGTGGGTCATACGGCTACACCTTC. Its protein is CAWSGSYGYTF.

This chain uses TRBV7-2 with TRBJ2-2; 8 bases align to TRBD1. J was trimmed by 3 bases and V by 5 bases; bases with no gene match: 11. Germline CDR1 and CDR2: SGHTA and FQGNSA. CDR3 size: 17 residues. CDR3 loop: CASSLRPTGGHTGELFF. CDR3 sequence (DNA): TGTGCCAGCAGCCTCCGTCCTACAGGGGGGCACACCGGGGAGCTGTTTTTT.